The 20 T cell receptor beta chains presented below share a single source sample, sequenced in a study. In TCRdb, the 5' RACE reads were re-called with MiXCR into one record per CDR3 protein. Of about 40,000 distinct CDR3 sequences listed, roughly 20% are singletons. Treg sorting used a CD4+CD25+CD127-/low gate. Source material: Tregs sorted from a lymph node. The receptor source for this set is a female donor with breast cancer.

Remarks on this clonotype: This likely comes from a read error, as the CDR3 has no conserved phenylalanine or tryptophan at its end. The chain couples TRBV24-1 to TRBJ2-7; TRBD1 matches 11 bases. J lost 5 bases, V lost 4 bases, and 9 bases had no gene match. Germline V gives CDR1 KGHDR, CDR2 SFDVKD. The CDR3 consists of 16 residues. CDR3 bases: TGTGCCACCAGTGACAAACTTGGGACAGGGGGTAACGAGCAGTACTCC. The encoded protein is CATSDKLGTGGNEQYS.

This clonotype was picked up one time. A read error may account for a junction end that differs from germline. The chain has TRBV12-3 or TRBV12-4 and TRBJ1-6; tentatively, D is TRBD1 (6 bases). This CDR3 has 13 amino acids. The CDR3 loop reads CASSPGGALPLRF. The CDR3 DNA reads TGTGCCAGCAGTCCTGGGGGCGCTCTTCCCCTCCGCTTT.

This clonotype appeared many times. CDR3: CSARDTQLPEQYF. The CDR3 DNA reads as TGCAGTGCTAGGGACACCCAGCTTCCCGAGCAGTACTTC. The chain combines TRBV20-1 with TRBJ2-7, with TRBD1 as a possible D gene (5 bases). The CDR3 runs to 13 residues. The V gene lost 3 bases and the J gene lost 6 bases, with 15 bases spanning the gap. Germline values: CDR1 DFQATT, CDR2 SNEGSKA (reference sequence).

The V call is TRBV5-5, the J call TRBJ2-7; 10 nucleotides line up with TRBD2. This CDR3 is built from 17 residues. The trim removed 4 bases at V and 0 bases at J, leaving 10 bases unmatched. Germline V lookup: CDR1 SGHKS, CDR2 YYEKEE (reference sequence). CDR3 loop: CASSDAGRTSGSYEQYF. The CDR3 nucleotides read TGTGCCAGCAGCGACGCGGGGCGGACTAGCGGCTCCTACGAGCAGTACTTC.

This clonotype was detected only a few times. J is TRBJ2-5 and V is TRBV11-2, with D tentatively TRBD2 (5 bases). CDR3 length: 16 amino acids. Per the germline V gene, CDR1 is SGHAT and CDR2 is FQNNGV. V lost 8 bases and J 5 bases, leaving 24 bases between the germline ends. The CDR3 loop reads CASGSGGSIELETQYF. DNA for the CDR3: TGTGCCAGCGGCTCCGGAGGTAGCATCGAGTTGGAGACCCAGTACTTC.

At least ten counts were recorded for this clonotype. The V gene is TRBV20-1, the J gene TRBJ2-5; 14 bases agree with TRBD2. This CDR3 contains 14 residues. With 6 bases clipped from V and 5 bases from J, the junction kept 5 bases outside the gene matches. Germline V gives CDR1 DFQATT, CDR2 SNEGSKA (reference sequence). CDR3 loop: CSAGTSGRTETQYF. CDR3 DNA sequence: TGCAGTGCCGGGACTAGCGGGAGAACGGAGACCCAGTACTTC.

Comments on this clonotype: Germline is not matched at one junction end, which may reflect a read error. The chain links TRBV4-1 to TRBJ2-3; 7 nucleotides agree with TRBD2. The germline V gene has CDR1 MGHRA and CDR2 YSYEKL. CDR3 length: 15 amino acids. CDR3 residues: CASSPREGTTDTRYF. The CDR3 nucleotides read TGCGCCAGCAGCCCCAGGGAGGGGACCACAGATACGCGGTATTTT.

In this sample, this clonotype turned up a few times. This may come from a read error, since a much larger clone is one base off. V and J are TRBV27 and TRBJ2-2; possible D gene TRBD1, 6 bases. Trimming took off 5 bases at V and 0 bases at J, with 25 bases between the two ends. This CDR3 spans 20 amino acids. The germline gives CDR1 MNHEY, CDR2 SMNVEV (reference sequence). CDR3 in amino acids: CASSLYLRTASGPNTGELFF. In DNA form, the CDR3 reads TGTGCCAGCAGTCTCTACCTAAGGACAGCCTCAGGGCCGAACACCGGGGAGCTGTTTTTT.

This clonotype was counted only a few times. The chain carries TRBV15 and TRBJ2-7, with a weak D call TRBD1 (6 bases). The CDR3 loop spans 15 amino acids. Germline CDR1 LNHNV, CDR2 YYDKDF (reference sequence). Trimming left V 1 base short and J 0 bases short, with 10 bases between. In DNA, the CDR3 is TGTGCCACCAGCAGAGTACAGGGAAGCTCCTACGAGCAGTACTTC. Translation: CATSRVQGSSYEQYF.

This chain joins TRBV6-5 and TRBJ1-2; D uncertain. CDR3 length: 12 residues. The germline V gene encodes CDR1 MNHEY and CDR2 SVGAGI. V was pared by 5 bases and J by 5 bases, with 9 bases between. The CDR3 nucleotides read TGTGCCAGCAGTGAAGTGACATATGGCTACACCTTC. Residues: CASSEVTYGYTF.

The V and J genes are TRBV15 and TRBJ2-1, with 12 bases matching TRBD2. The length of the CDR3 is 16 residues. With V trimmed by 0 bases and J by 6 bases, 3 bases remained unmatched. Germline values: CDR1 LNHNV, CDR2 YYDKDF (reference sequence). The CDR3 region is CATSREALAGGNEQFF. The DNA of the CDR3 is TGTGCCACCAGCAGAGAGGCACTAGCGGGAGGCAATGAGCAGTTCTTC.

This clonotype was seen at least ten times. V and J are TRBV29-1 and TRBJ1-2; tentatively, D is TRBD1 (5 bases). The CDR3 spans 13 residues. The germline V and J ends were trimmed by 5 bases and 6 bases, with 16 bases remaining between them. Germline CDR1 and CDR2: SQVTM and ANQGSEA. CDR3 sequence reads: CSVPVQAENGYTF. The DNA for the CDR3 is TGCAGCGTTCCAGTACAGGCGGAAAATGGCTACACCTTC.

CDR3 sequence (DNA): TGTGCCAGCAACAGACAGGGGGCCAATTCCTACGAGCAGTACTTC. It codes for CASNRQGANSYEQYF. The chain links TRBV6-5 to TRBJ2-7, with 10 bases matching TRBD1. Germline lookup yields CDR1 MNHEY and CDR2 SVGAGI. Trimming at V came to 7 bases and at J to 1 base, leaving 7 bases not matched to a gene. The CDR3 runs 15 residues.

The V gene is TRBV5-1, the J gene TRBJ2-1; D is uncertain. CDR1 is SGHRS, CDR2 YFSETQ, per germline. The CDR3 has 13 amino acids. V lost 4 bases and J 6 bases, leaving 11 bases between the germline ends. CDR3 sequence (DNA): TGCGCCAGCAGCACCCCTTGGGCCAATGAGCAGTTCTTC. Translation gives CASSTPWANEQFF.

This rearrangement joins TRBV5-1 to TRBJ2-2; tentatively, D is TRBD2 (6 bases). V was clipped by 1 base and J by 4 bases, with 14 bases between them. CDR3 size: 16 residues. Germline loops: CDR1 SGHRS, CDR2 YFSETQ. The CDR3 coding sequence is TGCGCCAGCAGCTTGCGCAGAATAGCGGTCACCGGGGAGCTGTTTTTT. Translated: CASSLRRIAVTGELFF.

About this clonotype: The missing conserved phenylalanine or tryptophan at the end of this CDR3 makes a read error likely. The chain employs TRBV5-1 and TRBJ1-2, with 8 bases identical to TRBD1. V dropped 4 bases and J dropped 6; count of bases not matched to a gene: 5. CDR1 and CDR2 from the germline V gene are SGHRS and YFSETQ. This CDR3 is built from 13 residues. This CDR3 reads CASSLQGADGYTY. The CDR3 nucleotides read TGCGCCAGCAGCCTGCAGGGGGCCGATGGCTACACCTAC.

In the case of this clonotype: A much bigger clone sits one base away, suggesting this may be a read error. The chain carries TRBV5-1 and TRBJ2-5; D not resolved. CDR3 length equals 13 residues. Germline assignment: CDR1 SGHRS and CDR2 YFSETQ. The V end lost 7 bases, the J end lost 5 bases, and 15 bases lay between the germline ends. The CDR3 nucleotides read TGCGCCAGCGGTTATGATCGAGTCGAGACCCAGTACTTC. Translated, it gives CASGYDRVETQYF.

This rearrangement joins TRBV20-1 to TRBJ2-5, with 12 bases identical to TRBD2. V trimming: 3 bases; J trimming: 2 bases; junction bases outside the gene matches: 4. Germline values: CDR1 DFQATT, CDR2 SNEGSKA (reference sequence). The CDR3 runs 15 residues. In DNA form, the CDR3 reads TGCAGTGCTAGCTCTAGCGGGAGGGAACAAGAGACCCAGTACTTC. Its protein is CSASSSGREQETQYF.

The CDR3 sequence: CSARDISSGSPYEQYF. The DNA of the CDR3 is TGCAGTGCTAGAGATATTTCGAGCGGGAGCCCCTACGAGCAGTACTTC. The chain is built from TRBV20-1 and TRBJ2-7, with TRBD2 matching 8 bases. Unmatched junction bases numbered 9, after V lost 0 bases and J lost 2 bases. Looked up from germline, CDR1 is DFQATT and CDR2 is SNEGSKA (reference sequence). This CDR3 spans 16 amino acids.

The V and J genes are TRBV6-5 and TRBJ2-2; 10 bases are a match to TRBD2. This CDR3 has 16 residues. Trimming at V came to 4 bases and at J to 5 bases, leaving 7 bases not matched to a gene. Germline lookup yields CDR1 MNHEY and CDR2 SVGAGI. This chain's CDR3 is CASSLSGRAGTGELFF. The CDR3, as DNA: TGTGCCAGCAGTTTAAGCGGGAGGGCAGGAACCGGGGAGCTGTTTTTT.